The present T cell receptor (beta chain) was sequenced within a study of cytomegalovirus exposure and HLA in healthy donors. The PCR ran on 60 Vbeta and 13 Jbeta primers. Generated by immunoSEQ multiplex PCR, the TCRdb table keeps only in-frame clones and is missing some. This table has 140,000 or so clones, 80% appearing once. The germline gives CDR1 MDHEN, CDR2 SYDVKM. The CDR3 sequence is 13 residues long. V was clipped by 6 bases and J by 0 bases, with 9 bases between them. Sequencing was done on a sample of PBMCs. The TCR comes from a man aged 40-49 years in good health and CMV-seronegative. The chain uses TRBV28 and TRBJ2-7; D unresolved. The CDR3 nucleotides are TGTGCCAGCAGACCCGGGTCCTCCTACGAGCAGTACTTC. Translating gives CASRPGSSYEQYF.